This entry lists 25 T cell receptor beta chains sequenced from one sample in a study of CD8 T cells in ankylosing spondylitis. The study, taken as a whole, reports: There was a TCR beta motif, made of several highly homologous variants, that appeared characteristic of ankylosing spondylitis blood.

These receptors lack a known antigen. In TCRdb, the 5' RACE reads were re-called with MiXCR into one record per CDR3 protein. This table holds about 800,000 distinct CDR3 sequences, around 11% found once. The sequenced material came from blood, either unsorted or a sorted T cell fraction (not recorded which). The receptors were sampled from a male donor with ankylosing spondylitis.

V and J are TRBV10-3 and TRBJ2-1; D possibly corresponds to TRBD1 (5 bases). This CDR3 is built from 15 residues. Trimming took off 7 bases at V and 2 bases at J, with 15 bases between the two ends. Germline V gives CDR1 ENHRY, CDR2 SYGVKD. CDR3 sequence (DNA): TGTGCCATCATGGGGCTTGAAGGAACCTACAATGAGCAGTTCTTC. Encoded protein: CAIMGLEGTYNEQFF.

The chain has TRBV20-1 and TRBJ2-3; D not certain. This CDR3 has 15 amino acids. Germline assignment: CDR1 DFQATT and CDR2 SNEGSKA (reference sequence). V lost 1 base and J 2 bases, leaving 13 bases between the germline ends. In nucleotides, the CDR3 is TGCAGTGCTAGAGGTCACCGGAAAAACACAGATACGCAGTATTTT. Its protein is CSARGHRKNTDTQYF.

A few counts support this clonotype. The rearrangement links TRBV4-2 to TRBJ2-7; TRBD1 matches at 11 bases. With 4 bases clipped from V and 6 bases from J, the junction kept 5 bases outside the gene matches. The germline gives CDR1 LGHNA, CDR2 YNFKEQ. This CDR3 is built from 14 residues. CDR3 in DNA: TGTGCCAGCAGCCCTCGGGACAGGGGGATCGAGCAGTACTTC. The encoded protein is CASSPRDRGIEQYF.

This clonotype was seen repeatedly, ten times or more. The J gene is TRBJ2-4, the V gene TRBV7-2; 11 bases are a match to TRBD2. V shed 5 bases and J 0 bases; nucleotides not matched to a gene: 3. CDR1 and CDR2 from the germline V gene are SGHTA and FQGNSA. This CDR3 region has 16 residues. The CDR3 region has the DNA TGTGCCAGCAGCCCGGGACTAGCGGTAGCCAAAAACATTCAGTACTTC. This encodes CASSPGLAVAKNIQYF.

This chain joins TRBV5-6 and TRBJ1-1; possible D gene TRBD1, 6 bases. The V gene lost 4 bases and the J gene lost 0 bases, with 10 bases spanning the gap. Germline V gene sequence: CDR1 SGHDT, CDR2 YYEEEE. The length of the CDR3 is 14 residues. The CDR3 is CASSGTKMNTEAFF. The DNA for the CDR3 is TGTGCCAGCAGCGGGACAAAAATGAACACTGAAGCTTTCTTT.

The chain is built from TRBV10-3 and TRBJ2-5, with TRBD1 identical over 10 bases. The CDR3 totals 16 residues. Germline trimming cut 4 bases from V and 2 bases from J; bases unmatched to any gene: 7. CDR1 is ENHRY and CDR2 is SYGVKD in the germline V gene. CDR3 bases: TGTGCCATCAGTGGACCGGGACAGGGGTTACAAGAGACCCAGTACTTC. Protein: CAISGPGQGLQETQYF.

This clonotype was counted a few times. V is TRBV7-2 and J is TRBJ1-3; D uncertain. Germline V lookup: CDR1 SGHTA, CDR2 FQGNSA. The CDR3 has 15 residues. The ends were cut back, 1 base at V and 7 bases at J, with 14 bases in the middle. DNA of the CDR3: TGTGCCAGCAGCTTAGTGGCGGGAGCTAGGAACACCATATATTTT. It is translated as CASSLVAGARNTIYF.

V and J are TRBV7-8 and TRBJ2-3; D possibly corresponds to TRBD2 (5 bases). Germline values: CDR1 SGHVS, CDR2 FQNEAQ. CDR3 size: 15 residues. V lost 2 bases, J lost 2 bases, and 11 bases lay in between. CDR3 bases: TGTGCCAGCAGCTTAAATCGGGGAATCACAGATACGCAGTATTTT. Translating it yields CASSLNRGITDTQYF. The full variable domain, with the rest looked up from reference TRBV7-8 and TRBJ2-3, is GAGVSQSPRYKVAKRGQDVALRCDPISGHVSLFWYQQALGQGPEFLTYFQNEAQLDKSGLPSDRFFAERPEGSVSTLKIQRTQQEDSAVYLCASSLNRGITDTQYFGPGTRLTVL.

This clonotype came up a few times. CDR3 region: CASGWTSTDTQYF. The CDR3 nucleotides are TGTGCCAGCGGGTGGACTAGCACAGATACGCAGTATTTT. J is TRBJ2-3 and V is TRBV25-1; maybe TRBD2 (5 bases). There are 13 residues in the CDR3. V dropped 8 bases and J dropped 0 bases, with 9 bases sitting between them. In germline, CDR1 is MGHDK, CDR2 SYGVNS.

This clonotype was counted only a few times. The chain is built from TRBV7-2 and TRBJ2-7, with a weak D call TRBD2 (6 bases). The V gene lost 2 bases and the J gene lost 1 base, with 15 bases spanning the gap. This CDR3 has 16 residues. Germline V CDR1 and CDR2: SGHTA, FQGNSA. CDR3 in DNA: TGTGCCAGCAGCTTATTTATGGTAGCGGCTTCCTACGAGCAGTACTTC. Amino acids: CASSLFMVAASYEQYF.

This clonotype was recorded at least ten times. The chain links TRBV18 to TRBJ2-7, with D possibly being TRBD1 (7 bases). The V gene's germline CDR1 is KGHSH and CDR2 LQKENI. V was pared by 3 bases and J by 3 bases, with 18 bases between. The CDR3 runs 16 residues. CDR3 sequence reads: CASSPLRAGGSYEQYF. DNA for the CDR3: TGTGCCAGCTCACCCCTAAGGGCAGGGGGGAGCTACGAGCAGTACTTC. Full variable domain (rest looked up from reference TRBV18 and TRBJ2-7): NAGVMQNPRHLVRRRGQEARLRCSPMKGHSHVYWYRQLPEEGLKFMVYLQKENIIDESGMPKERFSAEFPKEGPSILRIQQVVRGDSAAYFCASSPLRAGGSYEQYFGPGTRLTVT.

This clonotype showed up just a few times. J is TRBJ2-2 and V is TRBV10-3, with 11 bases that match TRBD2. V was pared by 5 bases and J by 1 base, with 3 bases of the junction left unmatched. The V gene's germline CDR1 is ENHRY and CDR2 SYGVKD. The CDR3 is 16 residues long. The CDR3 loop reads CAISKTSGENTGELFF. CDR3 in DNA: TGTGCCATCAGTAAGACTAGCGGGGAGAACACCGGGGAGCTGTTTTTT.

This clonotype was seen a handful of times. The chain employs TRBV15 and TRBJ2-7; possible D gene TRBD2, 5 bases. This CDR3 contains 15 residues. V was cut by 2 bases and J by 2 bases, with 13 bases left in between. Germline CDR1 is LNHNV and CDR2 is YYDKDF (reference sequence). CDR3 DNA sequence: TGTGCCACCAGCAGATACCTCGGGATCGCCTACGAGCAGTACTTC. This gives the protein CATSRYLGIAYEQYF.

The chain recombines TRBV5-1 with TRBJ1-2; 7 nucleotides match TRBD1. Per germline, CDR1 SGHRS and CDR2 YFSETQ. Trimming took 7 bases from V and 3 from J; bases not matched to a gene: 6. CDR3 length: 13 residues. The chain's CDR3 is CASGRDSYYGYTF. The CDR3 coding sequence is TGCGCCAGCGGCCGGGACAGTTACTATGGCTACACCTTC.

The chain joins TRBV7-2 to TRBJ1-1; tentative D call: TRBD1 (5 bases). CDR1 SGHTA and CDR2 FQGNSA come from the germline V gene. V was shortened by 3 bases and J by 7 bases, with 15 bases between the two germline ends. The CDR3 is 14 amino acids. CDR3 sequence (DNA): TGTGCCAGCAGCTTTCAGGGAGCGGATATTGAAGCTTTCTTT. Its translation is CASSFQGADIEAFF.

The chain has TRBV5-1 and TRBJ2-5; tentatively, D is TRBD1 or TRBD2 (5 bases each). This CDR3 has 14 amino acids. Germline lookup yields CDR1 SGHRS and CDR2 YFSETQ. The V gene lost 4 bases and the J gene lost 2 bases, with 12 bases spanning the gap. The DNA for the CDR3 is TGCGCCAGCAGCAGAGGGGTACAACAAGAGACCCAGTACTTC. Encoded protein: CASSRGVQQETQYF. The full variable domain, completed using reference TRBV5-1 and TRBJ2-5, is KAGVTQTPRYLIKTRGQQVTLSCSPISGHRSVSWYQQTPGQGLQFLFEYFSETQRNKGNFPGRFSGRQFSNSRSEMNVSTLELGDSALYLCASSRGVQQETQYFGPGTRLLVL.

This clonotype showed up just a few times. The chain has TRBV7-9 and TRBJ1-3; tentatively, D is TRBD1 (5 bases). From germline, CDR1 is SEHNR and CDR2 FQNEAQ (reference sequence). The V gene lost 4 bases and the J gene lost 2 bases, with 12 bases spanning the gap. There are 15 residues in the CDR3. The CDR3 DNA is TGTGCCAGCAGCTCCCGGGGGAAGACTGGAAACACCATATATTTT. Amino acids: CASSSRGKTGNTIYF. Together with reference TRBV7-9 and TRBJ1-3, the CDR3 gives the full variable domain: DTGVSQNPRHKITKRGQNVTFRCDPISEHNRLYWYRQTLGQGPEFLTYFQNEAQLEKSRLLSDRFSAERPKGSFSTLEIQRTEQGDSAMYLCASSSRGKTGNTIYFGEGSWLTVV.

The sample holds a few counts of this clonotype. CDR3 loop: CSARGVGDRETEAFF. CDR3 DNA: TGCAGTGCTAGGGGCGTGGGGGACAGGGAAACTGAAGCTTTCTTT. The chain uses TRBV20-1 and TRBJ1-1; 9 bases match TRBD1. The germline gives CDR1 DFQATT, CDR2 SNEGSKA (reference sequence). V gave up 3 bases and J gave up 5 bases; unmatched junction bases: 10. CDR3 size: 15 residues.

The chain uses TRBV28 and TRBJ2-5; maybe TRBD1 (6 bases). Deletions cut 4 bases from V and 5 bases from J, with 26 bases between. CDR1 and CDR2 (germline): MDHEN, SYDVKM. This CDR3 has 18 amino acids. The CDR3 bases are TGTGCCAGCAGTTCCCCGAGGGAGACAGGCAATACCTGGGAGACCCAGTACTTC. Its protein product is CASSSPRETGNTWETQYF.

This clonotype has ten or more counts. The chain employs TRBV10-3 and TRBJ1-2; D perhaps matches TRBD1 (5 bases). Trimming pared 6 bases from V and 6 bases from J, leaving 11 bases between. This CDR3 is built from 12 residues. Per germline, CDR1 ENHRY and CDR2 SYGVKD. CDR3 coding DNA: TGTGCCATCAGCGGGGACGGGAATGGCTACACCTTC. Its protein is CAISGDGNGYTF.

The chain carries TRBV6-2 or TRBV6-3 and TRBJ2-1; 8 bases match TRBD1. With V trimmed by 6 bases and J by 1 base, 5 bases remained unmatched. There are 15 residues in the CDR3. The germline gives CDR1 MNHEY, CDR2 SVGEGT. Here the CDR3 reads CASRRDRPSYNEQFF. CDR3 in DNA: TGTGCCAGCAGACGGGACAGGCCTTCCTACAATGAGCAGTTCTTC.

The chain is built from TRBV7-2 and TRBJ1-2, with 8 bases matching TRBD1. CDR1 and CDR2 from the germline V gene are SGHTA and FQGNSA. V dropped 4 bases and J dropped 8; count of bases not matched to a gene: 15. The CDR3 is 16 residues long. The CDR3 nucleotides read TGTGCCAGCAGCTCCCGGACAGGGATTCAAAGGAAAGGCTACACCTTC. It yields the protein CASSSRTGIQRKGYTF.

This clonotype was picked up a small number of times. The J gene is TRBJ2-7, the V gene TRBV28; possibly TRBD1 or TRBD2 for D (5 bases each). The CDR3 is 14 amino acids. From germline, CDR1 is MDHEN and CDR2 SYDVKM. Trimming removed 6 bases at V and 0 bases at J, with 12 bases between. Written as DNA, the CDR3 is TGTGCCAGCAGCTGGGGACGGATCTCCTACGAGCAGTACTTC. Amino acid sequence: CASSWGRISYEQYF.

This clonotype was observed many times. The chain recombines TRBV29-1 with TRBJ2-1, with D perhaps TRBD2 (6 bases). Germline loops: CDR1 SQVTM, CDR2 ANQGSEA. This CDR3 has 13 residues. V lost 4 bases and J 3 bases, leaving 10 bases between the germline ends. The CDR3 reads CSVAGVVYNEQFF. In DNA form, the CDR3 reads TGCAGCGTTGCGGGAGTGGTCTACAATGAGCAGTTCTTC.

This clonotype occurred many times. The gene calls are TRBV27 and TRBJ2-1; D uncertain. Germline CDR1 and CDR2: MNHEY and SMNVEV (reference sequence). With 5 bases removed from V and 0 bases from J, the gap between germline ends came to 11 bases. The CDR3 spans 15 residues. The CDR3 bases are TGTGCCAGCAGTGGCGCGGTGAGCTCCTACAATGAGCAGTTCTTC. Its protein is CASSGAVSSYNEQFF.